A single TCR beta chain is shown here with its context. Using immunoSEQ multiplex PCR, the repertoire was profiled, and TCRdb retains in-frame clones only, with some absent. The sample shows approximately 350 clones, roughly 75% of them seen only once. This specimen comes from a study of tissue T cells after allogeneic stem cell transplantation. Germline V gives CDR1 SGHVS, CDR2 FNYEAQ. V was shortened by 1 base and J by 8 bases, with 15 bases between the two germline ends. The length of the CDR3 is 15 residues. This TCR was recovered from a female patient aged 40-69 years with steroid-refractory graft-versus-host disease after an allogeneic stem cell transplant. The graft donor may be the source of some T cells. The chain has TRBV7-6 and TRBJ2-1; maybe TRBD2 (7 bases). This specimen was skin, taken at autopsy. The CDR3 is CASSLGRGPLDEQFF. The DNA for the CDR3 is TGTGCCAGCAGCTTAGGGCGGGGGCCCCTTGATGAGCAGTTCTTC.